This T cell receptor (beta chain) was captured in a study of blood T cell repertoires in COVID-19. Assay: immunoSEQ multiplex PCR; the TCRdb copy retains only in-frame clones and omits some. In the table there are approximately 110,000 clones, under 90% of which are singletons. Germline V gives CDR1 MNHEY, CDR2 SMNVEV (reference sequence). The ends lost 3 bases at V and 4 bases at J; junction bases unmatched: 5. The CDR3 runs 17 residues. This chain connects TRBV27 to TRBJ2-2, with 13 bases lining up with TRBD2. What was sequenced was peripheral blood. The receptor was isolated from a woman between 50 and 59 years old with acute or convalescent COVID-19. CDR3 sequence reads: CASSFTSGGARTGELFF. In DNA, the CDR3 is TGTGCCAGCAGTTTCACTAGCGGGGGGGCCCGCACCGGGGAGCTGTTTTTT.